The 2 T cell receptor beta chains presented below share a single source sample, sequenced in a study of cytomegalovirus exposure and HLA in healthy donors. PCR employed 60 Vbeta and 13 Jbeta primers. Sequenced by immunoSEQ multiplex PCR; TCRdb stores in-frame clones only, minus some. The sample has fewer than 200,000 clones, roughly 88% seen once. Sequencing was done on a sample of PBMCs. These receptors were collected from a girl aged 2-9 years in good health and CMV-seropositive.

The rearrangement joins TRBV5-1 to TRBJ2-3; maybe TRBD2 (6 bases). V was pared by 1 base and J by 0 bases, with 9 bases between. CDR1 is SGHRS and CDR2 is YFSETQ in the germline V gene. This CDR3 comprises 15 residues. CDR3 nucleotides: TGCGCCAGCAGCTTGCAGCGGGTGAGCACAGATACGCAGTATTTT. Translated, it gives CASSLQRVSTDTQYF. The complete variable domain, with remaining parts taken from reference TRBV5-1 and TRBJ2-3, reads KAGVTQTPRYLIKTRGQQVTLSCSPISGHRSVSWYQQTPGQGLQFLFEYFSETQRNKGNFPGRFSGRQFSNSRSEMNVSTLELGDSALYLCASSLQRVSTDTQYFGPGTRLTVL.

J is TRBJ2-1 and V is TRBV7-9; 12 bases fit TRBD2. Losses at the gene ends were 4 bases for V and 16 bases for J; bases not matched to a gene: 2. The CDR3 consists of 11 residues. Germline CDR1 and CDR2: SEHNR and FQNEAQ (reference sequence). The CDR3 DNA follows: TGTGCCAGCAGCTGGACTAGCGGGGTTTTCTTC. Its translation is CASSWTSGVFF. The full variable domain, with the rest looked up from reference TRBV7-9 and TRBJ2-1, is DTGVSQNPRHKITKRGQNVTFRCDPISEHNRLYWYRQTLGQGPEFLTYFQNEAQLEKSRLLSDRFSAERPKGSFSTLEIQRTEQGDSAMYLCASSWTSGVFFGPGTRLTVL.